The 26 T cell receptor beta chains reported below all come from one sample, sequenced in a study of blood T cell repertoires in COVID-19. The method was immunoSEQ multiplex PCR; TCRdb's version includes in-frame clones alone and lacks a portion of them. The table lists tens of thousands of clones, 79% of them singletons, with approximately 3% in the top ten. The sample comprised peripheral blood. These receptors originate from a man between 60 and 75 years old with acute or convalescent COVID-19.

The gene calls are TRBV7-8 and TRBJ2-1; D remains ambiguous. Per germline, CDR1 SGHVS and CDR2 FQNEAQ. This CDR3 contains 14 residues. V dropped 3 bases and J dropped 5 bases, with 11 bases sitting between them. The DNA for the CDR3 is TGTGCCAGCAGCTTGAGTGAGGCCCACAATGAGCAGTTCTTC. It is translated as CASSLSEAHNEQFF.

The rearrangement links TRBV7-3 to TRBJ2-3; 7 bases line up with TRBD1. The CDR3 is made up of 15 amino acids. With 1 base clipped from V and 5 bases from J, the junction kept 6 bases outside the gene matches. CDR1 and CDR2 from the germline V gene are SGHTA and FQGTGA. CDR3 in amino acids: CASSLNRGQEDTQYF. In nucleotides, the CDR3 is TGTGCCAGCAGCTTAAACCGTGGACAGGAAGATACGCAGTATTTT.

CDR3 amino acids: CASSPDRSNYGYTF. The CDR3 DNA reads TGCGCCAGCAGCCCTGACAGATCTAACTATGGCTACACCTTC. The chain employs TRBV5-1 and TRBJ1-2; TRBD1 might be the D (5 bases). The CDR3 extends over 14 amino acids. Germline V gene lookup returns CDR1 SGHRS and CDR2 YFSETQ. V shed 4 bases and J shed 0 bases, with 10 bases lying between them.

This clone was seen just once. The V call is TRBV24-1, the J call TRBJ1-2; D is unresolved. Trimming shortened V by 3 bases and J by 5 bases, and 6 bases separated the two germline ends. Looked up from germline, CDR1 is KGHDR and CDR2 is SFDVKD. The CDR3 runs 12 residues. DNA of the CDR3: TGTGCCACCAGTGATCCCCTTTATGGCTACACCTTC. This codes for CATSDPLYGYTF.

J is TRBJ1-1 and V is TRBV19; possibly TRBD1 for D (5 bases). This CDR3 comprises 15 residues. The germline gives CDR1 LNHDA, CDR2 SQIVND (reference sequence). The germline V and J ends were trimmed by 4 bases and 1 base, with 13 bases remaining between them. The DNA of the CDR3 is TGTGCCAGTAGTACAGGGTTAGGTGGGAACACTGAAGCTTTCTTT. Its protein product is CASSTGLGGNTEAFF.

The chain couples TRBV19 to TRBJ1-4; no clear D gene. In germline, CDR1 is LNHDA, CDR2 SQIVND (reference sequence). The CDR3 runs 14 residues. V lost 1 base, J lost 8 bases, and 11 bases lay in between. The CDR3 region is CASSIAKAGEKLFF. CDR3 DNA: TGTGCCAGTAGTATAGCCAAAGCGGGGGAAAAACTGTTTTTT.

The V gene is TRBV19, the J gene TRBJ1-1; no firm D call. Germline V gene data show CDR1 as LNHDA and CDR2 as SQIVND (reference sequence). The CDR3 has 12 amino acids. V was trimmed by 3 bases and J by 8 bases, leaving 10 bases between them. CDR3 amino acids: CASSMRTGEAFF. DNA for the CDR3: TGTGCCAGTAGTATGAGGACGGGGGAAGCTTTCTTT.

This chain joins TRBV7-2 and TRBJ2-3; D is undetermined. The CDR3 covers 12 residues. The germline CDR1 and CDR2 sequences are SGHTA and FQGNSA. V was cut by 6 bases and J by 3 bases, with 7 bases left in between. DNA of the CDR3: TGTGCCAGCAGTTCAGGAACAGATACGCAGTATTTT. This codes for CASSSGTDTQYF. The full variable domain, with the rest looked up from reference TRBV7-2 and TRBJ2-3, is GAGVSQSPSNKVTEKGKDVELRCDPISGHTALYWYRQSLGQGLEFLIYFQGNSAPDKSGLPSDRFSAERTGGSVSTLTIQRTQQEDSAVYLCASSSGTDTQYFGPGTRLTVL.

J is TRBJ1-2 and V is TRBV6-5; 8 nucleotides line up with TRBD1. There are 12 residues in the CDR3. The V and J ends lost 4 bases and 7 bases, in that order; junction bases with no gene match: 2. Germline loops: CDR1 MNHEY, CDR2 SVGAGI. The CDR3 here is CASSFTGGGYTF. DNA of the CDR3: TGTGCCAGCAGTTTCACAGGGGGTGGCTACACCTTC.

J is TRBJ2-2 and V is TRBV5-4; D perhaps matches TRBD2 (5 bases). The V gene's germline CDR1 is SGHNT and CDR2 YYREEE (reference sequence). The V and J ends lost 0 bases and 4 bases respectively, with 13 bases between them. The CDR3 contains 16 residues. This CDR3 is CASSLGREYRTGELFF. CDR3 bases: TGTGCCAGCAGCTTGGGTCGGGAATACCGCACCGGGGAGCTGTTTTTT.

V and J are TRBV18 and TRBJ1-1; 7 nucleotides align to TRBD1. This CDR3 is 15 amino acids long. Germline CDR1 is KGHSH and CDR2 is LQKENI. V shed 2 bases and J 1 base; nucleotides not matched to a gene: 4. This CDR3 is CASSPSRQGNTEAFF. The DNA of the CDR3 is TGTGCCAGCTCACCAAGCAGACAGGGGAACACTGAAGCTTTCTTT.

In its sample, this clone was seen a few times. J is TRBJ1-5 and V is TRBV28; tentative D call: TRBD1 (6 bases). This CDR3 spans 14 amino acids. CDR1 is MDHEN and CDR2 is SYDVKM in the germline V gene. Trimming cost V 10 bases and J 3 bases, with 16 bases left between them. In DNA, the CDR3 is TGTGCCACCCAAGGCCAGGGGTACAATCAGCCCCAGCATTTT. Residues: CATQGQGYNQPQHF.

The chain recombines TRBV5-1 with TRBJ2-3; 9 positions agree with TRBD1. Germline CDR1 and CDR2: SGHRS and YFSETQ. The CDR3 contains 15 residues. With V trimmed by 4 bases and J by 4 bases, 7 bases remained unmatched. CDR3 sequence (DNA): TGCGCCAGCAGCCTACGGGACAGGGCGGCAGATACGCAGTATTTT. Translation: CASSLRDRAADTQYF. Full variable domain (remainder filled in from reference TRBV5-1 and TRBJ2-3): KAGVTQTPRYLIKTRGQQVTLSCSPISGHRSVSWYQQTPGQGLQFLFEYFSETQRNKGNFPGRFSGRQFSNSRSEMNVSTLELGDSALYLCASSLRDRAADTQYFGPGTRLTVL.

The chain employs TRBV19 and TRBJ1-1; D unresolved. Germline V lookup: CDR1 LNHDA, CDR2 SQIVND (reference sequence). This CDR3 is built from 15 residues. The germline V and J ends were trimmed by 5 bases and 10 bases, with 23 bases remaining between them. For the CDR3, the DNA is TGTGCCAGTAGTCCGTCCGAGTACGGTAAAAATAGAGCTTTCTTT. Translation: CASSPSEYGKNRAFF.

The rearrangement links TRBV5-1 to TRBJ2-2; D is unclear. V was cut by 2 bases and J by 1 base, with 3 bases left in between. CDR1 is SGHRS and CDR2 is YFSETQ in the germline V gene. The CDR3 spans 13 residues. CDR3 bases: TGCGCCAGCAGCTTCGGGAACACCGGGGAGCTGTTTTTT. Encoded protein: CASSFGNTGELFF. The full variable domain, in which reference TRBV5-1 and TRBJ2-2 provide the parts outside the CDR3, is KAGVTQTPRYLIKTRGQQVTLSCSPISGHRSVSWYQQTPGQGLQFLFEYFSETQRNKGNFPGRFSGRQFSNSRSEMNVSTLELGDSALYLCASSFGNTGELFFGEGSRLTVL.

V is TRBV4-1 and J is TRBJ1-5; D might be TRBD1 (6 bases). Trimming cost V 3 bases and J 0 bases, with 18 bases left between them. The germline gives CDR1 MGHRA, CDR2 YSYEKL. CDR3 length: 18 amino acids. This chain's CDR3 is CASSHPRGQGNSNQPQHF. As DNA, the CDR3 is TGCGCCAGCAGCCACCCCCGCGGGCAGGGGAATAGCAATCAGCCCCAGCATTTT.

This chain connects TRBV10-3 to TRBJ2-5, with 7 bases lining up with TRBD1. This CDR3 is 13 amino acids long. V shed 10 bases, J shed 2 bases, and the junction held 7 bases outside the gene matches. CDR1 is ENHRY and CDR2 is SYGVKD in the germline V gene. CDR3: CATRDSAQETQYF. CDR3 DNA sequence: TGTGCCACTCGGGACAGCGCGCAAGAGACCCAGTACTTC.

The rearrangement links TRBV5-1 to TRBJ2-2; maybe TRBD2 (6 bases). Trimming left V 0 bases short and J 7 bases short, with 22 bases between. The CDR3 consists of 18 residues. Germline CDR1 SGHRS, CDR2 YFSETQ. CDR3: CASSLVFTADGGLGELFF. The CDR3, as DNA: TGCGCCAGCAGCTTGGTGTTTACGGCCGACGGAGGGCTCGGGGAGCTGTTTTTT.

For the CDR3, the DNA is TGTGCCAGCAGCTTAACAGGGGGCCTTAACACCGGGGAGCTGTTTTTT. Translation gives CASSLTGGLNTGELFF. The gene calls are TRBV7-3 and TRBJ2-2, with 7 bases aligning to TRBD1. The germline V gene encodes CDR1 SGHTA and CDR2 FQGTGA. Trimming took 0 bases from V and 2 from J; bases not matched to a gene: 3. This CDR3 comprises 16 residues.

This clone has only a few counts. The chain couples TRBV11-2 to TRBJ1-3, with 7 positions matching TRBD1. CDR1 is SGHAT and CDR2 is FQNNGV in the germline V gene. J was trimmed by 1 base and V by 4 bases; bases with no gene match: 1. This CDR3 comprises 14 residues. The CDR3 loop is CASSSTGSGNTIYF. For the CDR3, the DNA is TGTGCCAGCAGCTCGACAGGGTCTGGAAACACCATATATTTT.

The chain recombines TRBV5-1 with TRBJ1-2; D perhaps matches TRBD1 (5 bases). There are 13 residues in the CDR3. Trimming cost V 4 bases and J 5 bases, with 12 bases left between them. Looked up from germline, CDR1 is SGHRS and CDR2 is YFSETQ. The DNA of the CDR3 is TGCGCCAGCAGCCTTGGGGGGAGTTATGGCTACACCTTC. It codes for CASSLGGSYGYTF.

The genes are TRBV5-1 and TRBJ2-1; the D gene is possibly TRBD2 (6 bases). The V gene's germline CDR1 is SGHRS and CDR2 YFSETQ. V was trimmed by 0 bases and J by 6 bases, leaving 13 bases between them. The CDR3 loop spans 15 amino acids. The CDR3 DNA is TGCGCCAGCAGCTTGGACGGGGGATTTAGCAATGAGCAGTTCTTC. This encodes CASSLDGGFSNEQFF.

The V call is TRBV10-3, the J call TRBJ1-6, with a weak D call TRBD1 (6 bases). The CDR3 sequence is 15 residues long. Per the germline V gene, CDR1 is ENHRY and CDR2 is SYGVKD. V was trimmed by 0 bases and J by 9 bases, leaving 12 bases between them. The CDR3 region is CAISESRGLGSPLHF. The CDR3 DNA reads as TGTGCCATCAGTGAGTCGAGGGGGTTAGGTTCACCCCTCCACTTT.

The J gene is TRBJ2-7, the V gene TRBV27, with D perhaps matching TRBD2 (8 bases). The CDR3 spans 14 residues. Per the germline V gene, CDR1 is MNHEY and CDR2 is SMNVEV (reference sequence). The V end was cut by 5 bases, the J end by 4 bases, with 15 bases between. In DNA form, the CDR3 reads TGTGCCAGCAGTCCGGGGGGGACAGTATACGAGCAGTACTTC. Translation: CASSPGGTVYEQYF.

This chain's CDR3 is CASSTGQGVTGELFF. CDR3 DNA sequence: TGCGCCAGCAGCACGGGACAGGGTGTTACCGGGGAGCTGTTTTTT. The chain carries TRBV5-1 and TRBJ2-2, with 9 bases aligning to TRBD1. The J segment lost 5 bases and the V segment lost 4 bases, leaving 6 bases of the junction unmatched. In germline, CDR1 is SGHRS, CDR2 YFSETQ. The CDR3 is made up of 15 amino acids. The full variable domain, its missing parts supplied by reference TRBV5-1 and TRBJ2-2, is KAGVTQTPRYLIKTRGQQVTLSCSPISGHRSVSWYQQTPGQGLQFLFEYFSETQRNKGNFPGRFSGRQFSNSRSEMNVSTLELGDSALYLCASSTGQGVTGELFFGEGSRLTVL.

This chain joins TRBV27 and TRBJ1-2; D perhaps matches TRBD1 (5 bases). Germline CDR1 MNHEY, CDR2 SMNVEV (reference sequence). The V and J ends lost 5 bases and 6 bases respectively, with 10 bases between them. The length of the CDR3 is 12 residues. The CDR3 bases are TGTGCCAGCAGTGGGCCAGGGCATGGCTACACCTTC. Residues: CASSGPGHGYTF.